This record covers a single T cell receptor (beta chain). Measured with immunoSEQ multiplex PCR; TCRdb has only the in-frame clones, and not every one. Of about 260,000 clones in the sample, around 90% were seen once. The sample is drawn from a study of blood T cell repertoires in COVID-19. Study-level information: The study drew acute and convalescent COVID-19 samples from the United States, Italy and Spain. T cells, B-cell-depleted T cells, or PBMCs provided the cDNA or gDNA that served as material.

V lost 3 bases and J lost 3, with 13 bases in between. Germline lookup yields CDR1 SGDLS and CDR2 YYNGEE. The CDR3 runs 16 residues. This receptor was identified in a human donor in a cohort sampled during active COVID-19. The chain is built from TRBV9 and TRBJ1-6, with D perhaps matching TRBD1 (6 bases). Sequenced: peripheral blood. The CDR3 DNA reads TGTGCCAGCAGCGGGGAGGGGGAATTCTATAATTCACCCCTCCACTTT. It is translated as CASSGEGEFYNSPLHF. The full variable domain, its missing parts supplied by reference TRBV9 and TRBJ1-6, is DSGVTQTPKHLITATGQRVTLRCSPRSGDLSVYWYQQSLDQGLQFLIQYYNGEERAKGNILERFSAQQFPDLHSELNLSSLELGDSALYFCASSGEGEFYNSPLHFGNGTRLTVT.